The TCR beta chain under discussion was sequenced for a study of T cell responses to AZD1222 COVID-19 vaccine. V lost 7 bases to trimming and J lost 0 bases, with 15 bases between them. The CDR3 has 15 amino acids. Germline-derived CDR1 and CDR2 are LNHDA and SQIVND (reference sequence). Points from the study as a whole: Most donors were white British, females outnumbered males, and clonal diversity was possibly underestimated.

Produced via immunoSEQ multiplex PCR; TCRdb's table is partial and in-frame only. The sample holds 70,000 or so clones, around 86% seen once. As to this clone: Its antigen is still unknown.

Sequencing used peripheral blood, obtained on day 0 of AZD1222 vaccination. The receptor was isolated from an adult in good health. The chain recombines TRBV19 with TRBJ1-2; D might be TRBD1 (6 bases). CDR3 nucleotides: TGTGCCAGTACTCCTTGGGGGGCCTCTAACTATGGCTACACCTTC. It yields the protein CASTPWGASNYGYTF.